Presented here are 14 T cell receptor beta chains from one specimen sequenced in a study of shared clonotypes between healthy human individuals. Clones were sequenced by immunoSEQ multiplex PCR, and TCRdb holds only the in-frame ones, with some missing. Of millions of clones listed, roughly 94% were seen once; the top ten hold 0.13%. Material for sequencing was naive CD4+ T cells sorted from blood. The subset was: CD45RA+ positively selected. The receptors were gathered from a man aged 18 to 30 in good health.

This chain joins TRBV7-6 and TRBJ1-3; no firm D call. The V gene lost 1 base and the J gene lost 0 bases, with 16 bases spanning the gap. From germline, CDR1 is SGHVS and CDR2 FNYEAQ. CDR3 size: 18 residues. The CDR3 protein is CASSLELVQPTSGNTIYF. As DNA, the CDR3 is TGTGCCAGCAGCTTAGAATTGGTTCAGCCAACCTCTGGAAACACCATATATTTT.

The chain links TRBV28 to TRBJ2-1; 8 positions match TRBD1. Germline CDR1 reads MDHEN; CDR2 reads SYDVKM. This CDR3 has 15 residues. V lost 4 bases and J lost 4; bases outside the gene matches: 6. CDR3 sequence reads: CASSSTGGKYNEQFF. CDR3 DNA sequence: TGTGCCAGCAGTTCTACAGGGGGGAAGTACAATGAGCAGTTCTTC.

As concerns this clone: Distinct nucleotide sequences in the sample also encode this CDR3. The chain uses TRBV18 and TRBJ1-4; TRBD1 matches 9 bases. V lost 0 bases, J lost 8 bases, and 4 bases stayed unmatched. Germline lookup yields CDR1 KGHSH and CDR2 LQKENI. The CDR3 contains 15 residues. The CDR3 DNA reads TGTGCCAGCTCACCACCGGGACAGGGAGGGGAAAAACTGTTTTTT. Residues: CASSPPGQGGEKLFF.

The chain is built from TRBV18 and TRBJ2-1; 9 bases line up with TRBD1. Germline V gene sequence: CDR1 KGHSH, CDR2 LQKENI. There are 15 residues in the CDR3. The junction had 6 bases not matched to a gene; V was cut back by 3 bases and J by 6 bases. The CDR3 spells CASSPLGTGLNEQFF. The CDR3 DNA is TGTGCCAGCTCACCGCTCGGGACAGGGCTCAATGAGCAGTTCTTC.

This CDR3 is CASSLEGSGTEAFF. CDR3 DNA: TGTGCCAGCAGCTTAGAAGGTTCGGGGACTGAAGCTTTCTTT. V gene TRBV7-6 combines with J gene TRBJ1-1, with D uncertain. V was cut by 1 base and J by 5 bases, with 11 bases left in between. This CDR3 contains 14 residues. The V gene's germline CDR1 is SGHVS and CDR2 FNYEAQ.

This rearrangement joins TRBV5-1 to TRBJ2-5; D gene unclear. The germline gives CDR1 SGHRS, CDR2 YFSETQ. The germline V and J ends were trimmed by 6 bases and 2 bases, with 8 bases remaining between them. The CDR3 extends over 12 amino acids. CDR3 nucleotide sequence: TGCGCCAGCAAATACCTACAAGAGACCCAGTACTTC. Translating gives CASKYLQETQYF.

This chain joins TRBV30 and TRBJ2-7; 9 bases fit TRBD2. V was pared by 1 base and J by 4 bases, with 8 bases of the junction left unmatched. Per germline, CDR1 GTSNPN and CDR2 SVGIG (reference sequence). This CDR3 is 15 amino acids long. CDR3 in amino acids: CAWSDLGLADYEQYF. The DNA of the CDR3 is TGTGCCTGGAGTGACCTGGGACTAGCAGATTACGAGCAGTACTTC.

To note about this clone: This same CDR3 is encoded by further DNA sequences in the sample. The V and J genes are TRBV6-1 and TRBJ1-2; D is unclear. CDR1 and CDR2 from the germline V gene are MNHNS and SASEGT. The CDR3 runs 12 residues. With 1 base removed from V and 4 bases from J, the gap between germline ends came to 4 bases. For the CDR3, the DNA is TGTGCCAGCAGTGAAGGCGTCTATGGCTACACCTTC. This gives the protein CASSEGVYGYTF.

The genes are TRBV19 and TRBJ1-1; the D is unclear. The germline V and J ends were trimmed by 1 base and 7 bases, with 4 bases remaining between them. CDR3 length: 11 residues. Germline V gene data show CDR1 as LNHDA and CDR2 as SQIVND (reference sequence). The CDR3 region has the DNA TGTGCCAGTAGTATAGCCAATGAAGCTTTCTTT. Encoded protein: CASSIANEAFF.

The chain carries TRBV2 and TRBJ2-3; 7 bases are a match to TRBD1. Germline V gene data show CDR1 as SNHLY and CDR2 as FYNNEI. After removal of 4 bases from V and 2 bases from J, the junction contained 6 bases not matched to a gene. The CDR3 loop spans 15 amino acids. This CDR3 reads CASSVTGDLTDTQYF. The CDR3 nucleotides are TGTGCCAGCAGTGTTACAGGGGATCTCACAGATACGCAGTATTTT.

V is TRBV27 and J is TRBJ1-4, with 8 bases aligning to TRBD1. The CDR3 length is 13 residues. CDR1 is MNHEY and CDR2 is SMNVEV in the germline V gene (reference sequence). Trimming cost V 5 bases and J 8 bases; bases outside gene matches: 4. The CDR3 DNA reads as TGTGCCAGCAGTGGACAGGGATTGGAAAAACTGTTTTTT. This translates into CASSGQGLEKLFF.

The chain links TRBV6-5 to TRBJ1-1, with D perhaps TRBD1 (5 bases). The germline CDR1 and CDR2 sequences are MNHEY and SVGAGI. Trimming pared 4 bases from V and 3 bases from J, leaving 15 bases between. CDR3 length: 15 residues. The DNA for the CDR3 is TGTGCCAGCAGTTGGTATAGGGGCAGTGACACTGAAGCTTTCTTT. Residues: CASSWYRGSDTEAFF.

CDR3 coding DNA: TGCGCCAGCAGCCGATCTAGCGGATGGGGCACAGATACGCAGTATTTT. It encodes CASSRSSGWGTDTQYF. The chain uses TRBV5-1 and TRBJ2-3; 7 bases are a match to TRBD2. The germline gives CDR1 SGHRS, CDR2 YFSETQ. After removal of 4 bases from V and 1 base from J, the junction contained 9 bases not matched to a gene. CDR3 length: 16 residues.

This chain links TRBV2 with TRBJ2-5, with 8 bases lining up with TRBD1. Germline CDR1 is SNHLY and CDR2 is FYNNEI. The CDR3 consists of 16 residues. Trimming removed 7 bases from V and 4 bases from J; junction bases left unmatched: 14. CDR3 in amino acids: CASTYESGQGGETQYF. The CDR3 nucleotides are TGTGCCAGCACCTACGAATCCGGACAGGGCGGAGAGACCCAGTACTTC.